Below, one T cell receptor beta chain is given with its context. This entry belongs to a study of blood T cell repertoires in COVID-19. Background on the study: The origin of the acute and convalescent COVID-19 samples was the United States, Italy and Spain. PBMCs, B-cell-depleted T cells, or T cells provided the cDNA or gDNA that made up the material.

Original analysis: By means of reference gene primer amplification, nucleated cell counts were estimated. Assay: immunoSEQ multiplex PCR; the TCRdb copy retains only in-frame clones and omits some. The D gene and trimming were derived from the DNA, and the V and J assignments and clone size from that table. This table has nearly 110,000 clones, roughly 90% appearing once. The CDR3 has 18 amino acids. Losses at the gene ends were 1 base for V and 3 bases for J; bases not matched to a gene: 10. Germline CDR1 reads LGHDT; CDR2 reads YNNKEL (reference sequence). The chain joins TRBV3-1 (or the pseudogene TRBV3-2) to TRBJ1-5; 9 bases agree with TRBD1. This sequence was found in a man aged 40-50 years with active or convalescent COVID-19. The sequencing input was peripheral blood. CDR3 amino acids: CASSQGGTGNGNNQPQHF. The CDR3 DNA is TGTGCCAGCAGCCAAGGTGGGACAGGGAATGGAAACAATCAGCCCCAGCATTTT.